The clone carrying this T cell receptor beta chain has at least ten counts. Its antigen is not identified. These data are taken from a study of blood T cells in healthy people across ages. Turning to the study itself: Template switching recovered approximately one barcoded beta molecule for every two T cells.

Donors ranged from roughly 6 to 90 years old and were healthy Caucasians in Russia. For the second PCR, which ran for about 7 to 11 cycles, a sample-barcoded 5' primer and a J-beta primer mix were used. TCRdb re-called the 5' RACE reads through MiXCR, storing one row per CDR3 protein. The table includes some 1,500,000 distinct CDR3 sequences, 40% to 45% detected once. The germline gives CDR1 MDHEN, CDR2 SYDVKM. The CDR3 is 13 residues long. The V end lost 7 bases, the J end lost 3 bases, and 10 bases lay between the germline ends. Study observations and caveats: Donors of long life had a larger count of naive CD4+ cells and greater diversity than aged donors. Researchers report that TCR beta diversity correlated strongly with naive T cell percentage.

The TCR sequence derives from a young woman in good health. The chain couples TRBV28 to TRBJ1-5; no clear D gene. Sequenced input: blood. The CDR3 region is CASKAADNQPQHF. CDR3 DNA: TGTGCCAGCAAGGCAGCGGACAATCAGCCCCAGCATTTT.